These T cell receptor beta chains were read from a single sample in a study of blood T cells in healthy people across ages. One entry per CDR3 protein results from TCRdb running MiXCR on the 5' RACE reads. Of approximately 360,000 distinct CDR3 sequences in the sample, over 45% were seen once. Sequencing was carried out using blood. The receptors here all came from a man aged 55 to 69 in good health. Each CDR3 is given with its conserved first and last residue. The D gene is left open where the match is weak. Only part of the rows carry a size: once, few, many, or a class if the clone is expanded.

TRBV7-9	-	TRBJ2-6	TRBD1	TGTGCCAGCAGCCCCCGGACAGGGCGCTCTGGGGCCAACGTCCTGACTTTT	CASSPRTGRSGANVLTF
TRBV12-3/TRBV12-4	few	TRBJ2-1	TRBD2	TGTGCCAGCAGCCAGGGACTAGCGGGAGCAGGGGAGCAGTTCTTC	CASSQGLAGAGEQFF
TRBV9	-	TRBJ2-7	TRBD1	TGTGCCAGCAGCGCCGGGACAGGGACCCACGAGCAGTACTTC	CASSAGTGTHEQYF
TRBV28	-	TRBJ2-5	-	TGTGCCAGCAGTAATCCAGGGGGGCAAGAGACCCAGTACTTC	CASSNPGGQETQYF
TRBV9	-	TRBJ2-4	-	TGTGCCAGCAGCGTAGTGGCGGATGGCTATAACATTCAGTACTTC	CASSVVADGYNIQYF
TRBV5-4	few	TRBJ2-5	-	TGTGCCAGCAGCCCGCGGACGGGGCAGGGACAAGAGACCCAGTACTTC	CASSPRTGQGQETQYF
TRBV6-2/TRBV6-3	few	TRBJ2-4	TRBD2	TGTGCCAGCGTCCCCTTGGGGGGGGACATTCAGTACTTC	CASVPLGGDIQYF
TRBV9	-	TRBJ1-2	TRBD1	TGTGCCAGCAGCGTGACAGGGGGCGTTAGCTATGGCTACACCTTC	CASSVTGGVSYGYTF
TRBV12-3/TRBV12-4	many	TRBJ1-2	-	TGTGCCAGCACCCACTTGCGTCGGGCTAACTATGGCTACACCTTC	CASTHLRRANYGYTF
TRBV7-8	many	TRBJ2-7	-	TGTGCCAGCAGCAAGGACCCCTTATCCTACGAGCAGTACTTC	CASSKDPLSYEQYF
TRBV2	few	TRBJ2-7	-	TGTGCCAGCAAGCATCCGCGGCGTTCCCTCTACGAGCAGTACTTC	CASKHPRRSLYEQYF
TRBV12-3/TRBV12-4	-	TRBJ2-7	TRBD2	TGTGCCAGCAGTTTTGGTAGCGGGGGAACCTACGAGCAGTACTTC	CASSFGSGGTYEQYF
TRBV7-8	-	TRBJ2-1	TRBD2	TGTGCCAGCAGCTTAGAACTGGCGGGGGGGCGAGATGAGCAGTTCTTC	CASSLELAGGRDEQFF
TRBV29-1	-	TRBJ2-1	TRBD1	TGCAGCGTCCCCGACAGGGGCTACTACAATGAGCAGTTCTTC	CSVPDRGYYNEQFF
TRBV6-2/TRBV6-3	-	TRBJ1-1	-	TGTGCCAGCACCCGACAGAGGTCAGAAGCTTTCTTT	CASTRQRSEAFF
TRBV7-9	-	TRBJ1-1	-	TGTGCCAGCAGCCCAACAGGGTTGGTCACTGAAGCTTTCTTT	CASSPTGLVTEAFF
TRBV6-2/TRBV6-3	-	TRBJ1-2	-	TGTGCCAGCACTGACACCCATGGCTACACCTTC	CASTDTHGYTF
TRBV10-3	few	TRBJ2-3	TRBD2	TGTGCCATCAGTCCTAGCGGGGGGGCCGCCGATACGCAGTATTTT	CAISPSGGAADTQYF
TRBV9	-	TRBJ2-1	TRBD1	TGTGCCAGCAGCCCCGCAGGGGGCCCTTACAATGAGCAGTTCTTC	CASSPAGGPYNEQFF
TRBV12-3/TRBV12-4	-	TRBJ2-7	-	TGTGCCAGCAGTTTAAAGGGGTCCTACGAGCAGTACTTC	CASSLKGSYEQYF
TRBV20-1	few	TRBJ2-1	TRBD1	TGCAGTGCTTCTTCAACGACAGGGGGAGTGGATGAGCAGTTCTTC	CSASSTTGGVDEQFF
TRBV11-1	-	TRBJ2-3	-	TGTGCCAGCAGCCGGAGCCCGGCTAGCACAGATACGCAGTATTTT	CASSRSPASTDTQYF
TRBV7-9	-	TRBJ2-7	TRBD2	TGTGCCAGCAGCCCCCTGGCGGGAGTAGGCGAGCAGTACTTC	CASSPLAGVGEQYF
TRBV6-7	-	TRBJ2-7	-	TGTGCCAGCAGTTCCCGTTCCGATTCGGTCGAGCAGTACTTC	CASSSRSDSVEQYF
TRBV20-1	few	TRBJ2-6	-	TGCAGTGCTAGCAAGGGACTCAGCCGCTCTGGGGCCAACGTCCTGACTTTC	CSASKGLSRSGANVLTF
TRBV12-3/TRBV12-4	-	TRBJ2-7	-	TGTGCCAGCAGTTTATCTCTCGAGCAGTACTTC	CASSLSLEQYF
TRBV4-1	-	TRBJ1-1	TRBD1	TGCGCCAGCAGCCAGAGACAGGGGGGGGGGAACACTGAAGCTTTCTTT	CASSQRQGGGNTEAFF